These 32 T cell receptor beta chains share one sample of origin, sequenced in a study of blood T cell repertoires in COVID-19. Generated by immunoSEQ multiplex PCR, the TCRdb table keeps only in-frame clones and is missing some. The repertoire holds 150,000 to 190,000 clones, with over 75% as singletons. Specimen: peripheral blood. These TCRs come from a middle-aged woman with acute or convalescent COVID-19.

The chain recombines TRBV19 with TRBJ1-5; 9 bases agree with TRBD1. Unmatched junction bases numbered 15, after V lost 3 bases and J lost 6 bases. This CDR3 is built from 18 residues. CDR1 is LNHDA, CDR2 SQIVND, per germline (reference sequence). The CDR3, as DNA: TGTGCCAGTAGTATGGGCGGCGGTGGACAGGGGTACAGTCAGCCCCAGCATTTT. Encoded protein: CASSMGGGGQGYSQPQHF.

The chain links TRBV9 to TRBJ1-6; no clear D gene. Trimming removed 1 base at V and 7 bases at J, with 9 bases between. Germline CDR1 is SGDLS and CDR2 is YYNGEE. This CDR3 region has 14 residues. CDR3 protein: CASSVLPGNSPLHF. The CDR3 bases are TGTGCCAGCAGCGTATTGCCAGGAAATTCACCCCTCCACTTT.

J is TRBJ2-7 and V is TRBV5-1; the match to TRBD2 covers 9 bases. The CDR3 sequence is 15 residues long. CDR1 SGHRS and CDR2 YFSETQ come from the germline V gene. V trimming: 2 bases; J trimming: 2 bases; junction bases outside the gene matches: 5. The CDR3 spells CASSFRSGSTYEQYF. The CDR3 coding sequence is TGCGCCAGCAGCTTCCGTAGCGGGAGCACCTACGAGCAGTACTTC.

This clone came up once. This chain links TRBV7-8 with TRBJ2-7, with TRBD2 as a possible D gene (5 bases). Trimming took off 4 bases at V and 3 bases at J, with 7 bases between the two ends. The CDR3 totals 12 residues. In germline, CDR1 is SGHVS, CDR2 FQNEAQ. CDR3 DNA: TGTGCCAGCAGCTCTGACTACTACGAGCAGTACTTC. It translates to CASSSDYYEQYF.

The CDR3, as DNA: TGTGCCAGCAGCCAAGATCCAGCGGGAGGCTCCTACGAGCAGTACTTC. It codes for CASSQDPAGGSYEQYF. V and J are TRBV4-2 and TRBJ2-7; 9 nucleotides line up with TRBD2. This CDR3 comprises 16 residues. V lost 0 bases, J lost 0 bases, and 3 bases stayed unmatched. Germline loops: CDR1 LGHNA, CDR2 YNFKEQ.

This clone was detected only once. The V gene is TRBV6-5, the J gene TRBJ1-1; the match to TRBD1 covers 8 bases. This CDR3 comprises 16 residues. Germline CDR1 MNHEY, CDR2 SVGAGI. Trimming removed 4 bases from V and 6 bases from J; junction bases left unmatched: 13. The DNA of the CDR3 is TGTGCCAGCAGTTCCGGACAGGGAGGCGGGGGCCCTGAAGCTTTCTTT. Protein: CASSSGQGGGGPEAFF.

This clone occurred once. This chain's CDR3 is CAISEFGRADNEQFF. CDR3 in DNA: TGTGCCATCAGTGAGTTCGGGAGGGCCGACAATGAGCAGTTCTTC. The chain uses TRBV10-3 and TRBJ2-1; 8 bases map to TRBD2. The germline gives CDR1 ENHRY, CDR2 SYGVKD. V lost 1 base to trimming and J lost 5 bases; unmatched junction nucleotides: 4. This CDR3 has 15 residues.

This sequence joins TRBV28 and TRBJ1-6; a possible D gene is TRBD1 (6 bases). V was trimmed by 6 bases and J by 7 bases, leaving 16 bases between them. The CDR3 loop spans 15 amino acids. The germline V gene encodes CDR1 MDHEN and CDR2 SYDVKM. The CDR3 loop reads CASSPITGLNSPLHF. The DNA for the CDR3 is TGTGCCAGCAGCCCTATTACAGGGTTGAATTCACCCCTCCACTTT.

V usage is TRBV4-1 and J usage is TRBJ2-1; TRBD1 matches 11 bases. CDR1 and CDR2 from the germline V gene are MGHRA and YSYEKL. Unmatched junction bases numbered 7, after V lost 1 base and J lost 8 bases. The CDR3 runs to 16 residues. The CDR3 DNA reads as TGCGCCAGCAGCCAAGGGGGACAGGGGGTAAGCGATGAGCAGTTCTTC. Amino acids: CASSQGGQGVSDEQFF.

This clone showed up just a few times. This chain uses TRBV27 with TRBJ1-6, with a possible D match to TRBD1 (6 bases). There are 12 residues in the CDR3. Trimming removed 4 bases from V and 9 bases from J, with 7 bases in between. The germline V gene encodes CDR1 MNHEY and CDR2 SMNVEV (reference sequence). CDR3 in DNA: TGTGCCAGCAGTTCAGGGGCTTCACCCCTCCACTTT. Translating gives CASSSGASPLHF.

This clone was detected only a few times. The chain links TRBV5-5 to TRBJ1-5; D gene ambiguous. Trimming cost V 7 bases and J 0 bases, with 17 bases left between them. The CDR3 runs to 16 residues. Germline V lookup: CDR1 SGHKS, CDR2 YYEKEE (reference sequence). The CDR3 reads CASSPDGDYSNQPQHF. The DNA of the CDR3 is TGTGCCAGCTCACCCGACGGAGATTATAGCAATCAGCCCCAGCATTTT.

The chain has TRBV7-8 and TRBJ1-4; 9 bases are shared with TRBD1. CDR1 SGHVS and CDR2 FQNEAQ come from the germline V gene. The CDR3 is 14 residues long. Trimming cost V 5 bases and J 7 bases; bases outside gene matches: 5. CDR3 nucleotide sequence: TGTGCCAGCAGCCCGGCGGACAGGGGTGAAAAACTGTTTTTT. Protein product: CASSPADRGEKLFF.

The chain uses TRBV27 and TRBJ1-2, with D maybe TRBD1 (6 bases). The CDR3 is 15 residues long. Trimming took off 5 bases at V and 6 bases at J, with 19 bases between the two ends. The germline CDR1 and CDR2 sequences are MNHEY and SMNVEV (reference sequence). The CDR3 nucleotides read TGTGCCAGCAGTACACAAAAGCAGGGGTTCGATGGCTACACCTTC. It encodes CASSTQKQGFDGYTF.

This chain uses TRBV18 with TRBJ1-5; D gene uncertain. Germline V gene sequence: CDR1 KGHSH, CDR2 LQKENI. V was clipped by 1 base and J by 3 bases, with 10 bases between them. This CDR3 contains 15 residues. The CDR3 here is CASSPQEGINQPQHF. CDR3 nucleotides: TGTGCCAGCTCACCACAGGAGGGAATCAATCAGCCCCAGCATTTT.

V usage is TRBV9 and J usage is TRBJ1-1; TRBD1 matches at 8 bases. The CDR3 spans 15 residues. V shed 3 bases and J 0 bases; nucleotides not matched to a gene: 4. CDR1 and CDR2 (germline): SGDLS, YYNGEE. CDR3 amino acids: CASSEKGQVNTEAFF. The CDR3 nucleotides are TGTGCCAGCAGCGAAAAGGGACAGGTGAACACTGAAGCTTTCTTT.

The rearrangement links TRBV3-1 (or the pseudogene TRBV3-2) to TRBJ2-6, with D unresolved. CDR3 length equals 15 residues. CDR1 and CDR2 from the germline V gene are LGHDT and YNNKEL (reference sequence). The V gene lost 5 bases and the J gene lost 0 bases, with 8 bases spanning the gap. CDR3 DNA sequence: TGTGCCAGCAGCGCGACACACTCTGGGGCCAACGTCCTGACTTTC. It codes for CASSATHSGANVLTF.

The chain couples TRBV10-1 to TRBJ1-6; 10 nucleotides align to TRBD1. The V gene's germline CDR1 is WNHNN and CDR2 SYGVQD (reference sequence). V dropped 6 bases and J dropped 0; count of bases not matched to a gene: 11. The CDR3 has 19 residues. The CDR3 is CASRRDRGKASSYNSPLHF. In DNA form, the CDR3 reads TGCGCCAGCAGGAGGGACAGGGGAAAGGCTAGCTCCTATAATTCACCCCTCCACTTT.

The chain joins TRBV19 to TRBJ2-7; 14 bases are shared with TRBD2. The V gene's germline CDR1 is LNHDA and CDR2 SQIVND (reference sequence). Losses at the gene ends were 3 bases for V and 0 bases for J; bases not matched to a gene: 4. The CDR3 totals 17 residues. The CDR3 loop reads CASSIRGTSGSSYEQYF. The CDR3 bases are TGTGCCAGTAGTATTCGGGGGACTAGCGGGAGCTCCTACGAGCAGTACTTC.

The genes are TRBV5-6 and TRBJ2-7; D remains ambiguous. Germline assignment: CDR1 SGHDT and CDR2 YYEEEE. V lost 1 base and J 2 bases, leaving 4 bases between the germline ends. CDR3 length: 12 residues. In DNA, the CDR3 is TGTGCCAGCAGCTTGCAGGCCTACGAGCAGTACTTC. Translated: CASSLQAYEQYF.

The sample holds a few counts of this clone. The rearrangement uses TRBV2 and TRBJ2-7; weak D call: TRBD2 (6 bases). The length of the CDR3 is 14 residues. Trimming left V 7 bases short and J 0 bases short, with 13 bases between. CDR1 SNHLY and CDR2 FYNNEI come from the germline V gene. The CDR3 DNA is TGTGCCAGCATCCCCTTGACTAGCTCCTACGAGCAGTACTTC. This gives the protein CASIPLTSSYEQYF.

The rearrangement joins TRBV19 to TRBJ2-7, with 7 bases lining up with TRBD1. After removal of 6 bases from V and 6 bases from J, the junction contained 11 bases not matched to a gene. The CDR3 extends over 14 amino acids. CDR1 is LNHDA, CDR2 SQIVND, per germline (reference sequence). CDR3 in amino acids: CASSKTGVMSEQYF. Written as DNA, the CDR3 is TGTGCCAGTAGCAAAACAGGGGTTATGTCCGAGCAGTACTTC.

The chain uses TRBV5-5 and TRBJ1-1, with 7 bases matching TRBD1. CDR1 and CDR2 (germline): SGHKS, YYEKEE (reference sequence). V gave up 4 bases and J gave up 10 bases; unmatched junction bases: 10. This CDR3 contains 13 residues. The CDR3 sequence: CASSAGQPKRAFF. Written as DNA, the CDR3 is TGTGCCAGCAGCGCGGGACAGCCCAAGCGAGCTTTCTTT.

The J gene is TRBJ2-3, the V gene TRBV27; weak D call: TRBD1 (6 bases). Trimming removed 4 bases from V and 3 bases from J, with 14 bases in between. The CDR3 runs 15 residues. CDR1 MNHEY and CDR2 SMNVEV come from the germline V gene (reference sequence). Here the CDR3 DNA reads TGTGCCAGCAGTTCTCCAGGGGTAATTACAGATACGCAGTATTTT. Amino acids: CASSSPGVITDTQYF.

The V gene is TRBV7-3, the J gene TRBJ1-2, with unresolved D. The CDR3 loop spans 14 amino acids. Germline V gives CDR1 SGHTA, CDR2 FQGTGA. V was shortened by 2 bases and J by 2 bases, with 9 bases between the two germline ends. CDR3 sequence (DNA): TGTGCCAGCAGCTTAGTTCCAGCGAACTATGGCTACACCTTC. Protein: CASSLVPANYGYTF.

This clone appeared a few times. The V and J genes are TRBV6-1 and TRBJ1-5; D unresolved. This CDR3 contains 14 residues. Trimming left V 3 bases short and J 4 bases short, with 10 bases between. Germline loops: CDR1 MNHNS, CDR2 SASEGT. The CDR3 DNA reads TGTGCCAGCAGTGAGTTTACAGCTAATCAGCCCCAGCATTTT. This sequence encodes CASSEFTANQPQHF.

The V call is TRBV3-1 (or the pseudogene TRBV3-2), the J call TRBJ1-1, with TRBD1 as a possible D gene (6 bases). V lost 2 bases and J 0 bases, leaving 10 bases between the germline ends. The CDR3 is 15 residues long. Germline V gene lookup returns CDR1 LGHDT and CDR2 YNNKEL (reference sequence). CDR3 sequence reads: CASSQSGALNTEAFF. The DNA for the CDR3 is TGTGCCAGCAGCCAATCAGGGGCGCTGAACACTGAAGCTTTCTTT.

This chain links TRBV4-1 with TRBJ2-2; the D gene is possibly TRBD1 (6 bases). The CDR3 is 16 residues long. CDR1 and CDR2 from the germline V gene are MGHRA and YSYEKL. V lost 2 bases and J 0 bases, leaving 10 bases between the germline ends. CDR3 coding DNA: TGCGCCAGCAGCCAAAACAGGGCGCCGAACACCGGGGAGCTGTTTTTT. It encodes CASSQNRAPNTGELFF.

The CDR3 loop is CASSVQGSNSPLHF. CDR3 DNA sequence: TGCGCCAGCAGCGTACAGGGGAGTAATTCACCCCTCCACTTT. The chain couples TRBV5-1 to TRBJ1-6, with TRBD1 matching 7 bases. The CDR3 extends over 14 amino acids. Germline V gene data show CDR1 as SGHRS and CDR2 as YFSETQ. V dropped 4 bases and J dropped 6; count of bases not matched to a gene: 4. The entire variable domain, with the rest obtained from reference TRBV5-1 and TRBJ1-6, is as follows: KAGVTQTPRYLIKTRGQQVTLSCSPISGHRSVSWYQQTPGQGLQFLFEYFSETQRNKGNFPGRFSGRQFSNSRSEMNVSTLELGDSALYLCASSVQGSNSPLHFGNGTRLTVT.

The chain uses TRBV28 and TRBJ2-2; 8 bases match TRBD2. This CDR3 region has 15 residues. Germline-derived CDR1 and CDR2 are MDHEN and SYDVKM. V trimming: 8 bases; J trimming: 5 bases; junction bases outside the gene matches: 10. The DNA of the CDR3 is TGTGCCAGCGGGGGTCAACTAGCGGTAACCGGGGAGCTGTTTTTT. It codes for CASGGQLAVTGELFF.

V usage is TRBV28 and J usage is TRBJ2-1, with D possibly matching TRBD2 (6 bases). This CDR3 has 15 residues. Germline-derived CDR1 and CDR2 are MDHEN and SYDVKM. V was clipped by 1 base and J by 0 bases, with 7 bases between them. The chain's CDR3 is CASSLSGVSYNEQFF. CDR3 bases: TGTGCCAGCAGTTTATCGGGGGTCTCCTACAATGAGCAGTTCTTC.

The chain joins TRBV7-3 to TRBJ1-1; D is perhaps TRBD1 (5 bases). V lost 5 bases and J 0 bases, leaving 13 bases between the germline ends. This CDR3 has 15 residues. The germline V gene encodes CDR1 SGHTA and CDR2 FQGTGA. This CDR3 reads CASSLWGGMNTEAFF. CDR3 nucleotide sequence: TGTGCCAGCAGCCTCTGGGGGGGAATGAACACTGAAGCTTTCTTT.

This clone occurred a few times. The chain couples TRBV6-2 or TRBV6-3 to TRBJ1-6; no firm D call. The germline V and J ends were trimmed by 5 bases and 0 bases, with 11 bases remaining between them. Germline V gives CDR1 MNHEY, CDR2 SVGEGT. The CDR3 has 16 amino acids. In DNA, the CDR3 is TGTGCCAGCAGTAAACCCTCGAGCTCCTATAATTCACCCCTCCACTTT. Protein sequence: CASSKPSSSYNSPLHF.